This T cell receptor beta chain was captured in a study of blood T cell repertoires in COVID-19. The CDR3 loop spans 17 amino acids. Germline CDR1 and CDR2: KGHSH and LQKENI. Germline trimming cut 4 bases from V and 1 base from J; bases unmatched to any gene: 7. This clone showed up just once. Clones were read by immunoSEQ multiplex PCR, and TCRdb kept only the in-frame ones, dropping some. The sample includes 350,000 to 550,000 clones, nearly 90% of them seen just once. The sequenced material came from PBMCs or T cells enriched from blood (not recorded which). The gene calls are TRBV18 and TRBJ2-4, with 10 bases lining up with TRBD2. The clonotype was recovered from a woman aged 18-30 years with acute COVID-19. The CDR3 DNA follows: TGTGCCAGCTCACTCTCTAGCGGGAGTCTGGCCAAAAACATTCAGTACTTC. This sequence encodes CASSLSSGSLAKNIQYF.